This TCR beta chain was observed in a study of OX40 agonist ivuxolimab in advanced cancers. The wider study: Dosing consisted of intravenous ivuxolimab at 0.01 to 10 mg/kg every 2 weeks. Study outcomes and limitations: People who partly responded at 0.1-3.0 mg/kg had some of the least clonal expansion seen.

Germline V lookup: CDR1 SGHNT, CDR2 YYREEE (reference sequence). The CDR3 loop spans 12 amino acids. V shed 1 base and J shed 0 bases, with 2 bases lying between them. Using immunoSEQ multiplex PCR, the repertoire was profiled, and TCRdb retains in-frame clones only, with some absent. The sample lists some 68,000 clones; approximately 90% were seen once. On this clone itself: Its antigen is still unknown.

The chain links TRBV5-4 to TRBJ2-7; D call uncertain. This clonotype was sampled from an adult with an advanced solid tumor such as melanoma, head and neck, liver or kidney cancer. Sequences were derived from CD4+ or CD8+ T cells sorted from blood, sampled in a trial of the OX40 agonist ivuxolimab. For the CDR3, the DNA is TGTGCCAGCAGCTTGTTCTCCTACGAGCAGTACTTC. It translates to CASSLFSYEQYF.